This entry is about one T cell receptor (beta chain). As yet, its antigen is unknown. Study results and limitations: In terms of TCR gene usage, tumor memory CD4+ T cells clustered together with blood and lymph node memory CD4+ cells, as well as with lymph node naive CD4+ cells. The larger cohort examined one V-J beta rearrangement, not whole repertoires.

Semi-nested PCR with Nested Universal Primer A followed constant-region reverse priming of full-length variable regions. TCRdb re-called the 5' RACE reads with MiXCR, one entry per CDR3 protein. The top ten hold about 3% of the sample, which has around 52,000 distinct CDR3 sequences, roughly 30% seen once. The CDR3 has 14 amino acids. CDR1 and CDR2 (germline): MGHRA, YSYEKL. V dropped 4 bases and J dropped 8 bases, with 14 bases sitting between them. Memory CD4+ cells were defined as CD4+CD45RO+CD25-. The TCR comes from a female donor with breast cancer. Sequencing was performed on tumor-infiltrating memory CD4+ T cells sorted from the breast tumor. Subset noted: memory CD4+ T cells, CD4+CD45RO+CD25-. The chain combines TRBV4-1 with TRBJ1-4, with D maybe TRBD1 (5 bases). The CDR3 DNA reads TGCGCCAGCAGCCTCTTGGGGGGTGGGGAAAAACTGTTTTTT. It specifies CASSLLGGGEKLFF.